The sequence of this T cell receptor (beta chain) was determined in a study of OX40 agonist ivuxolimab in advanced cancers. About the investigation overall: Ivuxolimab, which targeted the costimulatory receptor OX40 (CD134), was an agonistic, fully human IgG2 monoclonal antibody. The paper reports the monotherapy dose-escalation portion (N = 52 patients) of the phase I ivuxolimab trial. The dose-escalation cohort was almost 85% male with a mean age of about 54 years, ranging from about 23 to 85. Among the roughly 52 dose-escalation patients, about 20 had hepatocellular carcinoma, 15 or so melanoma, 9 renal cell carcinoma and 9 head and neck cancer. Partial responses were achieved by three dose-escalation patients, of whom one had hepatocellular carcinoma and two had cutaneous melanoma. Peripheral TCRbeta sequencing was intended to test whether TCR sequence diversity was altered and clonal T-cell expansion was caused by ivuxolimab. Prior anti-PD-1, anti-PD-L1 or anti-CTLA-4 therapy was permitted, and 35% to 40% of dose-escalation patients had received checkpoint inhibitors. Intravenous ivuxolimab was administered to patients every 2 weeks at six dose levels: 0.01, 0.1, 0.3, 1.5, 3 and 10 mg/kg. The research as a whole found: The antigen specificity of the clonally expanded peripheral T cells was not determined. At doses from 0.1 to 3.0 mg/kg, clonal expansion was seen in both CD4+ and CD8+ blood T cells between baseline and week 6. In the 0.1-3.0 mg/kg groups, partial responders had among the lowest normalized peripheral clonal expansion, particularly in CD8+ T cells. After ivuxolimab, CD8+ T cells had more expanded clones than CD4+ T cells on average. Low levels of normalized T-cell clonal expansion were also seen in some nonresponding patients.

To sequence the TCRbeta CDR3 region, genomic DNA was isolated from the sorted cells. The immunoSEQ Assay was used for sequencing of TCRbeta CDR3 regions. The source is immuneACCESS, and TCRdb retained only in-frame sequences with V and J called. Part of the clones is not carried over; for the studies checked, unresolved V genes explain less than half of this, and the remainder is unexplained. The sample records 70,000 or so clones, about 85% of which are singletons. Clones ranked in the top ten supply 1.3% of the sample. Counted from cysteine to phenylalanine, this CDR3 has 13 amino acids. Just CDR3 DNA is preserved here, 39 bases in frame from base 1. V is trimmed back by 0 bases and J by 7 bases, and the junction contains 2 bases that no gene match accounts for. CDR1 is given as LNHNV and CDR2 as YYDKDF, both from the germline V gene (reference sequence). This clone was detected once. Its target antigen remains unknown. Per-base quality was not reported, and no clone a single base away is much larger than it.

The trial excluded patients who had a history of autoimmune disease or who were on systemic immunosuppression. Peripheral blood for TCR sequencing was collected from all dose cohorts at baseline, on cycle 4 day 1, and on cycle 7 day 1. The samples were drawn from a first-in-human, open-label, multicenter phase I dose-escalation trial of ivuxolimab. Adults with locally advanced or metastatic melanoma, renal cell, hepatocellular, or head and neck squamous cell carcinoma were enrolled in the trial. Before TCR sequencing, CD4+ and CD8+ T cells were separately sorted from peripheral blood. The starting material was CD4+ or CD8+ T cells sorted from blood, obtained in a trial of the OX40 agonist ivuxolimab. Here the chain combines TRBV15 and TRBJ2-5; the central 7 bases match TRBD2. The clonotype originates from an adult with an advanced solid tumor such as melanoma, head and neck, liver or kidney cancer. The bases are TGTGCCACCAGCAGAGATCCGGGGGGGACCCAGTACTTC. Translated, it gives CATSRDPGGTQYF.